These 7 T cell receptor beta chains share one sample of origin, sequenced in a study of cytomegalovirus exposure and HLA in healthy donors. In the PCR, 60 Vbeta and 13 Jbeta primers were used. Libraries were prepared by immunoSEQ multiplex PCR; TCRdb keeps only in-frame clonotypes and omits some of them. The data show around 150,000 clones, 80% seen once. The sample taken for sequencing was PBMCs. The receptor set was obtained from a man between 18 and 35 years old in good health and CMV-seropositive.

This clone showed up just once. The chain has TRBV27 and TRBJ1-4; D is unclear. Per germline, CDR1 MNHEY and CDR2 SMNVEV (reference sequence). Trimming shortened V by 10 bases and J by 7 bases, and 22 bases separated the two germline ends. This CDR3 is built from 15 residues. The CDR3 loop is CATLTSPGVAEKLFF. In DNA, the CDR3 is TGTGCCACTCTGACCAGCCCCGGGGTCGCTGAAAAACTGTTTTTT.

The chain uses TRBV7-9 and TRBJ2-1; D is perhaps TRBD1 (6 bases). CDR1 is SEHNR, CDR2 FQNEAQ, per germline (reference sequence). The CDR3 length is 16 residues. V shed 1 base and J shed 7 bases, with 17 bases lying between them. As DNA, the CDR3 is TGTGCCAGCAGCTTAGGGGGCAGGGGCGGCATGAATGAGCAGTTCTTC. The encoded protein is CASSLGGRGGMNEQFF.

V and J are TRBV15 and TRBJ2-2, with a tentative D call TRBD2 (5 bases). The CDR3 has 17 residues. With 1 base removed from V and 3 bases from J, the gap between germline ends came to 15 bases. CDR1 is LNHNV, CDR2 YYDKDF, per germline (reference sequence). In DNA, the CDR3 is TGTGCCACCAGCAGAGGATTTAGTGGGAGTGACACCGGGGAGCTGTTTTTT. This codes for CATSRGFSGSDTGELFF.

V is TRBV19 and J is TRBJ1-1; a possible D gene is TRBD1 (6 bases). Trimming pared 9 bases from V and 0 bases from J, leaving 17 bases between. Looked up from germline, CDR1 is LNHDA and CDR2 is SQIVND (reference sequence). The CDR3 loop spans 15 amino acids. The chain's CDR3 is CASGTGPRLNTEAFF. In DNA, the CDR3 is TGTGCCAGCGGAACAGGGCCAAGATTGAACACTGAAGCTTTCTTT.

This chain uses TRBV7-2 with TRBJ1-4; D gene ambiguous. Germline V lookup: CDR1 SGHTA, CDR2 FQGNSA. The CDR3 length is 14 residues. Trimming took 5 bases from V and 7 from J, leaving 14 bases between them. This chain's CDR3 is CASSRSRPGEKLFF. CDR3 sequence (DNA): TGTGCCAGCAGCCGCAGCAGACCGGGTGAAAAACTGTTTTTT.

Turning to this clone: At one boundary the junction diverges from the germline segment, which might be a read error. The J gene is TRBJ2-4, the V gene TRBV7-9; D not certain. Germline CDR1 and CDR2: SEHNR and FQNEAQ (reference sequence). The CDR3 runs to 18 residues. The CDR3, as DNA: TGTGCCAGCAGCTCCACACGCGCAGCTCTTCCAGCCAAAAACAGTCAGTACTTC. It encodes CASSSTRAALPAKNSQYF.

The chain's CDR3 is CASSSVSSNGYTF. The CDR3 bases are TGTGCCAGCAGCTCAGTATCATCGAATGGCTACACCTTC. The V call is TRBV7-2, the J call TRBJ1-2; D uncertain. Germline CDR1 reads SGHTA; CDR2 reads FQGNSA. The CDR3 has 13 residues. The ends were cut back, 4 bases at V and 6 bases at J, with 12 bases in the middle.